Listed here are 3 T cell receptor beta chains from one sample, sequenced in a study of T cell responses to AZD1222 COVID-19 vaccine. TCRdb keeps only in-frame clones here, not all; method: immunoSEQ multiplex PCR. The sample records about 30,000 clones, 70% to 90% being singletons. The sequencing used peripheral blood, collected on day 0 of AZD1222 vaccination. The source of these receptors is an adult in good health.

V gene TRBV27 combines with J gene TRBJ1-3; D may be TRBD1 (6 bases). Looked up from germline, CDR1 is MNHEY and CDR2 is SMNVEV (reference sequence). Trimming stripped 5 bases from V and 4 bases from J, with 9 bases between. This CDR3 region has 13 residues. The CDR3 DNA is TGTGCCAGCAGTACCGACAGGGGAAACACCATATATTTT. It translates to CASSTDRGNTIYF.

This chain uses TRBV5-4 with TRBJ2-2; 8 bases fit TRBD1. The CDR3 has 13 residues. Trimming at V came to 4 bases and at J to 6 bases, leaving 2 bases not matched to a gene. Germline V gene sequence: CDR1 SGHNT, CDR2 YYREEE (reference sequence). CDR3 DNA sequence: TGTGCCAGCAGCGTACAGGGGGCCGGGGAGCTGTTTTTT. Translating gives CASSVQGAGELFF.

The rearrangement uses TRBV6-5 and TRBJ2-3, with unresolved D. Per the germline V gene, CDR1 is MNHEY and CDR2 is SVGAGI. The CDR3 spans 15 residues. V was clipped by 7 bases and J by 3 bases, with 17 bases between them. In DNA form, the CDR3 reads TGTGCCAGCAAAGAAACCGCAGAACGGACAGATACGCAGTATTTT. Its translation: CASKETAERTDTQYF.